This T cell receptor beta chain was obtained from a study of graft-versus-host responses after intestinal transplantation. At the level of the study: Transplants were multivisceral, liver-intestinal, or isolated intestinal. Anti-thymocyte globulin induction, then tacrolimus and steroids for about three years, went to all recipients. Points from the study as a whole: Early post-transplant declines in HvG were associated with peak levels of circulating GvH clones. Recipient marrow showed GvH clones, some seen first in ileum or blood.

The CDR3 extends over 14 amino acids. Looked up from germline, CDR1 is PRHDT and CDR2 is FYEKMQ (reference sequence). V lost 2 bases and J 3 bases, leaving 10 bases between the germline ends. Libraries were prepared by immunoSEQ multiplex PCR; TCRdb keeps only in-frame clonotypes and omits some of them. The table has 10,000 or so clones, around 94% seen once. For this clone: What it binds is unknown.

J is TRBJ1-2 and V is TRBV13; D uncertain. The source is a human patient who received an intestinal transplant, so some T cells may come from the graft donor. This specimen was PBMCs, taken 8 days after intestinal transplant. DNA of the CDR3: TGTGCCAGCAGCTTAAGTGGGGAGTACTATGGCTACACCTTC. The encoded protein is CASSLSGEYYGYTF.